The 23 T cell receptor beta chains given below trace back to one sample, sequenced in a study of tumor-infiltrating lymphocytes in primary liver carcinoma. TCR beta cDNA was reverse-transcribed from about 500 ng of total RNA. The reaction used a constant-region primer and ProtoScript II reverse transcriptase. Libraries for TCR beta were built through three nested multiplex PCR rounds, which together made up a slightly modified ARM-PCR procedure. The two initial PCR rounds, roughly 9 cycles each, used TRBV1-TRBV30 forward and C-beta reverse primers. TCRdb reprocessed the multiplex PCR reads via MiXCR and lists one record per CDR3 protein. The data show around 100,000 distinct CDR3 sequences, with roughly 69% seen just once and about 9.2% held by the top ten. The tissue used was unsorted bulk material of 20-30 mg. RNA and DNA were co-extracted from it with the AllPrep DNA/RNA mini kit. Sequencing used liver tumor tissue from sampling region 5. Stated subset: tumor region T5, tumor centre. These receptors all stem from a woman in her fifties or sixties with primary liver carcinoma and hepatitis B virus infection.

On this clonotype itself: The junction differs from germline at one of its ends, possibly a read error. The CDR3 spells CDSGLGPYYEQYF. CDR3 bases: TGTGACAGCGGCTTGGGACCTTACTACGAGCAGTACTTC. V is TRBV11-2 and J is TRBJ2-7; D possibly matches TRBD1 or TRBD2 (5 bases each). Germline CDR1 reads SGHAT; CDR2 reads FQNNGV. This CDR3 contains 13 residues.

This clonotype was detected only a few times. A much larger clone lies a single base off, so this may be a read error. The CDR3 sequence is CASNQGRAQPQHF. The CDR3 DNA reads TGCGCCAGCAACCAAGGGAGAGCTCAGCCCCAGCATTTT. The chain links TRBV4-1 to TRBJ1-5; D unresolved. The CDR3 covers 13 residues. Germline V gene lookup returns CDR1 MGHRA and CDR2 YSYEKL.

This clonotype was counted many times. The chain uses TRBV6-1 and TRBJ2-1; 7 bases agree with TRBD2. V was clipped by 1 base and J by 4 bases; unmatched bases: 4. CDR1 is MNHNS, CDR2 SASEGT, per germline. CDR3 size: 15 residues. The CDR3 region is CASSEDGGGYNEQFF. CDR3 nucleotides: TGTGCCAGCAGTGAAGATGGGGGGGGGTACAATGAGCAGTTCTTC.

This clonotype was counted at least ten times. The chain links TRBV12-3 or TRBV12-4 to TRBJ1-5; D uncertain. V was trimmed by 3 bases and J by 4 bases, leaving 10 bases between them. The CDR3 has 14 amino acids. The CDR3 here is CASSFSAGNQPQHF. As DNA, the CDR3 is TGTGCCAGCAGTTTTTCGGCAGGTAATCAGCCCCAGCATTTT.

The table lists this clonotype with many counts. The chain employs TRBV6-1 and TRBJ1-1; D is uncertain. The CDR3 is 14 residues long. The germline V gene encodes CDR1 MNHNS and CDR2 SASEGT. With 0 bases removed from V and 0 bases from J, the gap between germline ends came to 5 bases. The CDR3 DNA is TGTGCCAGCAGTGAAGCTGGGTTGAACACTGAAGCTTTCTTT. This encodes CASSEAGLNTEAFF.

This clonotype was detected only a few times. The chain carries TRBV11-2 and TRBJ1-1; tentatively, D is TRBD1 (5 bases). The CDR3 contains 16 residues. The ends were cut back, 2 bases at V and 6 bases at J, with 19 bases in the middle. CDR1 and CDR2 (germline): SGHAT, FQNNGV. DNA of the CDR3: TGTGCCAGCAGCTTAAGTAAGCAGGGATATGTCTCTGAAGCTTTCTTT. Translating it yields CASSLSKQGYVSEAFF.

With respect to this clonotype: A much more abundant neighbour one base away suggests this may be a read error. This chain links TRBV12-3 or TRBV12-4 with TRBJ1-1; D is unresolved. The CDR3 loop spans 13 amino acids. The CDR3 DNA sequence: TGTGCCAGCATAGGGAGTCTGAACATTGAAGCTTTCTTT. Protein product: CASIGSLNIEAFF.

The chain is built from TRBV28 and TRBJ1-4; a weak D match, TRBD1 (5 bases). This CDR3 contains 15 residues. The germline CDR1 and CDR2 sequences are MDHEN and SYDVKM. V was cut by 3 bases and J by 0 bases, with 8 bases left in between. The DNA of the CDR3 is TGTGCCAGCAGTTTCGGGGGTGCAACTAATGAAAAACTGTTTTTT. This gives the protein CASSFGGATNEKLFF.

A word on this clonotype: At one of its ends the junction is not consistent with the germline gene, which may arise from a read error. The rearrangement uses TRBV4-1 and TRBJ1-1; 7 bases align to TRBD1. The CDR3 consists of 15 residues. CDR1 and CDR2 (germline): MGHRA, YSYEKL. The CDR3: CASSLSRQGDTEAFF. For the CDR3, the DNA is TGTGCCAGCAGCCTATCCAGGCAGGGGGACACTGAAGCTTTCTTT.

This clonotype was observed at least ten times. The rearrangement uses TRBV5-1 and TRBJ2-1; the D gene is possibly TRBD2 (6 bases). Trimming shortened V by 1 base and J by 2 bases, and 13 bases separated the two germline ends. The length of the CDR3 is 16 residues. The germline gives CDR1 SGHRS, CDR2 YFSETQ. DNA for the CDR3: TGCGCCAGCAGCTTGCCTCTAGCGCAAGCCTACAATGAGCAGTTCTTC. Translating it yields CASSLPLAQAYNEQFF.

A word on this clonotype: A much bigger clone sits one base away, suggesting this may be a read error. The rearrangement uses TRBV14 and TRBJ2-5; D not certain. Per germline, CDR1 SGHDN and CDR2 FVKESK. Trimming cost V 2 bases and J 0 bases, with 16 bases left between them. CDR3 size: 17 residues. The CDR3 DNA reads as TGTGCCAGCAGCCAAATTTCCGGATCCAGGTACCAAGAGACCCAGTACTTC. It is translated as CASSQISGSRYQETQYF. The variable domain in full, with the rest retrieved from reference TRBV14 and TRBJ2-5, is EAGVTQFPSHSVIEKGQTVTLRCDPISGHDNLYWYRRVMGKEIKFLLHFVKESKQDESGMPNNRFLAERTGGTYSTLKVQPAELEDSGVYFCASSQISGSRYQETQYFGPGTRLLVL.

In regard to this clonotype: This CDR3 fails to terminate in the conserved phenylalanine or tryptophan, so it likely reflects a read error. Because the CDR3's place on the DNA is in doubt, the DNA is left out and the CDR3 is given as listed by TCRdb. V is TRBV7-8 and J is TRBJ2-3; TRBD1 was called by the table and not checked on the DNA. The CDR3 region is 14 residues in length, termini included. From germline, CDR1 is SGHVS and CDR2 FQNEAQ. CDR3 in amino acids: CASTPVTSADTWYV.

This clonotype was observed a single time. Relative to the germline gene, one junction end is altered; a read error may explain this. CDR3 sequence reads: CASSLAVLCARREFYSNQPQRF. The DNA for the CDR3 is TGCGCCAGCAGCTTGGCCGTTTTGTGCGCGCGAAGGGAATTTTATAGCAATCAGCCCCAGCGTTTT. The chain carries TRBV5-1 and TRBJ1-5; no definite D call. The CDR3 totals 22 residues. From germline, CDR1 is SGHRS and CDR2 YFSETQ.

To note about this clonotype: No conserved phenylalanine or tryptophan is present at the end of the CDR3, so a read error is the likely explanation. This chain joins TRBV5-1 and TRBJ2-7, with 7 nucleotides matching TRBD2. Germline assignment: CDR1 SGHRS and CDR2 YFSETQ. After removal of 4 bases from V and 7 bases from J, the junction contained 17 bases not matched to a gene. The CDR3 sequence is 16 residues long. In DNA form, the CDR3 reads TGCGCCAGCAGCCCAGAAGGGGCAGCGGGAAGGCTGGAGCAGTACTTA. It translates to CASSPEGAAGRLEQYL.

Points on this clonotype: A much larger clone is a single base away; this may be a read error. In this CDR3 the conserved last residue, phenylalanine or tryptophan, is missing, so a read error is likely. The CDR3 sequence is CAVQEGLDSPLHS. In DNA form, the CDR3 reads TGTGCCGTTCAAGAGGGGCTAGATTCACCCCTCCACTCT. The V gene is TRBV10-3, the J gene TRBJ1-6; D might be TRBD1 (5 bases). Trimming removed 11 bases at V and 8 bases at J, with 16 bases between. Germline loops: CDR1 ENHRY, CDR2 SYGVKD. The length of the CDR3 is 13 residues.

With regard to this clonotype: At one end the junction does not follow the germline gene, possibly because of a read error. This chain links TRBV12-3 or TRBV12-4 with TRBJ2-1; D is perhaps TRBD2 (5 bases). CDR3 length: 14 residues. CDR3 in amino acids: CTSTDQWESNEQFF. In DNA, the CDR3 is TGTACCAGCACCGATCAGTGGGAGAGCAATGAGCAGTTCTTC.

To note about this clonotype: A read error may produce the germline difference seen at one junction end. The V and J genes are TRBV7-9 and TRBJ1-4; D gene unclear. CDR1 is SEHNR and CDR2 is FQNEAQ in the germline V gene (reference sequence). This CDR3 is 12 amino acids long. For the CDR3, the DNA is TGTGCTAGCAGCAATCCCTATGAAAAACTGTTTTTT. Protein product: CASSNPYEKLFF.

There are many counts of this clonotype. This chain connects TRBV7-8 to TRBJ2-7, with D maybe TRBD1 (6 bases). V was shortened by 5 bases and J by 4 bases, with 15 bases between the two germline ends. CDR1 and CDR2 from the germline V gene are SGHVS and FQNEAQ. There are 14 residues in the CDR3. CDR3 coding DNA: TGTGCCAGCAGCCCCTCACAGGGATTTTACGAGCAGTACTTC. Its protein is CASSPSQGFYEQYF. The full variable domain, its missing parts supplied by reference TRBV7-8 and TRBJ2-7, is GAGVSQSPRYKVAKRGQDVALRCDPISGHVSLFWYQQALGQGPEFLTYFQNEAQLDKSGLPSDRFFAERPEGSVSTLKIQRTQQEDSAVYLCASSPSQGFYEQYFGPGTRLTVT.

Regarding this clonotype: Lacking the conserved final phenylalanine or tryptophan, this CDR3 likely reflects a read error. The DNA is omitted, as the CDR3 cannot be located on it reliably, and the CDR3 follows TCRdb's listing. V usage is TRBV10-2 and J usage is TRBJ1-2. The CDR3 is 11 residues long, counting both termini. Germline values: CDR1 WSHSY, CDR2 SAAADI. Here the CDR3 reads CASKTERVTTS.

The CDR3: CASSESLAGYPSQYF. The CDR3 nucleotides are TGTGCCAGCAGTGAAAGCCTAGCGGGCTACCCTTCGCAGTATTTT. The chain has TRBV2 and TRBJ2-3, with 8 bases fitting TRBD2. Germline V gene sequence: CDR1 SNHLY, CDR2 FYNNEI. This CDR3 spans 15 amino acids. V lost 2 bases, J lost 10 bases, and 11 bases stayed unmatched.

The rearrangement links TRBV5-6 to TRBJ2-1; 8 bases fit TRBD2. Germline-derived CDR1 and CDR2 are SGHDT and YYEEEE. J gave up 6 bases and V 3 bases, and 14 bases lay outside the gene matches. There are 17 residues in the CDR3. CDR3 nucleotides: TGTGCCAGCAGCTCCCGGGGGGGGGTATCTGTTCTCAATGAGCAGTTCTTC. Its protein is CASSSRGGVSVLNEQFF.

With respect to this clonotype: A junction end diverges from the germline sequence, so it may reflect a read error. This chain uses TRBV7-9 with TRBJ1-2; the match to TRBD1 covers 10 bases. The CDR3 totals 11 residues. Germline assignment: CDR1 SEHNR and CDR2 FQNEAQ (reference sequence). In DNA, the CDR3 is TGTACCAGCAGCCCTGGGGACAGGGGCACCTTC. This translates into CTSSPGDRGTF.

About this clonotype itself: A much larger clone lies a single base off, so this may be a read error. CDR3 sequence (DNA): TGTGCCAGCAGTCGGATTAGCGGGGGGACAGATACGCAGTATTTT. Protein product: CASSRISGGTDTQYF. The V and J genes are TRBV6-5 and TRBJ2-3, with 10 bases aligning to TRBD2. The CDR3 length is 15 residues. Germline CDR1 MNHEY, CDR2 SVGAGI. Trimming cost V 5 bases and J 3 bases; bases outside gene matches: 5.